This T cell receptor beta chain appears in the sequencing data of a study of control samples from healthy donors and cancer patients. Trimming cost V 5 bases and J 7 bases, with 16 bases left between them. CDR1 is SGHDT and CDR2 is YYEEEE in the germline V gene. This CDR3 spans 13 amino acids. The protocol was immunoSEQ multiplex PCR, while the TCRdb copy is restricted to in-frame clones and leaves out a portion. In the table there are 150,000 or so clones, around nine tenths of which are singletons. The receptor's source is a man aged 18-30 years in good health. The sample taken for sequencing was blood. The rearrangement uses TRBV5-6 and TRBJ2-7; maybe TRBD1 (6 bases). This chain's CDR3 is CASRTGPSGEQYF. The CDR3 nucleotides are TGTGCCAGCAGGACAGGTCCCTCGGGGGAGCAGTACTTC. Drawing the rest from reference TRBV5-6 and TRBJ2-7, the complete variable domain is DAGVTQSPTHLIKTRGQQVTLRCSPKSGHDTVSWYQQALGQGPQFIFQYYEEEERQRGNFPDRFSGHQFPNYSSELNVNALLLGDSALYLCASRTGPSGEQYFGPGTRLTVT.